These T cell receptor beta chains were read from a single sample in a study of cytomegalovirus exposure and HLA in healthy donors. Clones were sequenced by immunoSEQ multiplex PCR, and TCRdb holds only the in-frame ones, with some missing. Of about 240,000 clones in the sample, 82% are singletons; the top ten hold around 5%. The sequencing sample was made of PBMCs. These receptors were collected from a woman in her 40s in good health and CMV-seropositive. CDR3s include the opening cysteine and the closing phenylalanine or tryptophan. A D gene is named only where the DNA matches it firmly. Some rows mark clone size as missing; the rest say once, few, many or name a class of expanded clone.

V	size	J	D	CDR3	DNA
TRBV29-1	few	TRBJ1-2	-	CSVEDRSRAGPYGYTF	TGCAGCGTTGAAGATCGGTCCAGGGCAGGTCCCTATGGCTACACCTTC
TRBV7-8	once	TRBJ1-1	-	CASSLKPLEGARGEAFF	TGTGCCAGCAGCTTAAAGCCTTTGGAGGGTGCCCGGGGTGAAGCTTTCTTT
TRBV5-6	-	TRBJ2-1	-	CASSLLREQFF	TGTGCCAGCAGCTTGCTGAGGGAGCAGTTCTTC
TRBV10-2	-	TRBJ2-2	-	CASSLQGLGRELFF	TGCGCCAGCAGTCTGCAGGGGTTGGGCAGGGAGCTGTTTTTT
TRBV18	-	TRBJ1-5	-	CASLPELDQPQHF	TGTGCCAGCCTACCGGAACTAGATCAGCCCCAGCATTTT
TRBV2	-	TRBJ1-1	TRBD1	CATGGADRGQGNTEAFF	TGTGCCACCGGGGGGGCTGACAGGGGGCAAGGAAACACTGAAGCTTTCTTT
TRBV6-6	-	TRBJ1-1	-	CASSTGRNTEAFF	TGTGCCAGCAGCACAGGGAGGAACACTGAAGCTTTCTTT
TRBV4-2	-	TRBJ2-7	-	CASSPGLGDYEQYF	TGTGCCAGCAGCCCAGGGCTGGGGGACTACGAGCAGTACTTC
TRBV6-5	-	TRBJ1-2	TRBD1	CASSYSTATGTGYTF	TGTGCCAGCAGTTACTCGACGGCGACAGGGACCGGCTACACCTTC
TRBV6-1	-	TRBJ1-1	-	CASSQGQRNTEAFF	TGTGCCAGCAGCCAAGGACAGAGGAACACTGAAGCTTTCTTT
TRBV18	-	TRBJ1-6	-	CASSSPGLKNSPLHF	TGTGCCAGCTCATCTCCGGGACTGAAGAATTCACCCCTCCACTTT
TRBV10-3	once	TRBJ2-2	-	CAISGTGRTGELFF	TGTGCCATCAGTGGCACAGGGCGCACCGGGGAGCTGTTTTTT
TRBV9	-	TRBJ2-1	TRBD2	CASSAPGLEYEQFF	TGTGCCAGCAGCGCACCGGGACTAGAGTATGAGCAGTTCTTC
TRBV7-9	-	TRBJ1-5	-	CASSLPDQPQHF	TGTGCCAGCAGCTTACCGGATCAGCCCCAGCATTTT
TRBV18	once	TRBJ1-4	TRBD1	CASSPPGTGHEKLFF	TGTGCCAGCTCACCACCCGGGACAGGGCATGAAAAACTGTTTTTT
TRBV9	few	TRBJ2-7	TRBD1	CASSSGTGPYEQYF	TGTGCCAGCAGCTCCGGGACAGGGCCCTACGAGCAGTACTTC
TRBV4-1	few	TRBJ2-1	-	CASRGNGEQFF	TGCGCCAGTCGGGGGAACGGTGAGCAGTTCTTC
TRBV5-5	-	TRBJ2-7	-	CASSLDWGPNYEQYF	TGTGCCAGCAGCTTGGATTGGGGGCCAAACTACGAGCAGTACTTC
TRBV4-1	-	TRBJ1-2	-	CASRPMYRDPNYGYTF	TGCGCCAGCAGACCTATGTACAGGGATCCAAACTATGGCTACACCTTC
TRBV19	-	TRBJ1-5	TRBD1	CASSTPNRGENQPQHF	TGTGCCAGTAGTACGCCAAACAGGGGGGAAAATCAGCCCCAGCATTTT
TRBV27	-	TRBJ2-2	TRBD1	CASSSGQGRTNTGELFF	TGTGCCAGCAGTTCGGGACAGGGGCGGACGAACACCGGGGAGCTGTTTTTT
TRBV27	-	TRBJ2-2	TRBD1	CASSLSYRGTGELFF	TGTGCCAGCAGTTTATCATACAGGGGAACCGGGGAGCTGTTTTTT
TRBV9	-	TRBJ2-6	TRBD1	CASSLYFLQGAGYGANVLTF	TGTGCCAGCAGCTTATACTTTCTCCAGGGGGCGGGTTACGGGGCCAACGTCCTGACTTTC
TRBV4-3	-	TRBJ2-2	-	CASSPLPGTFPGTGELFF	TGCGCCAGCAGCCCCCTTCCCGGGACTTTTCCAGGCACCGGGGAGCTGTTTTTT
TRBV5-1	-	TRBJ2-1	TRBD2	CASTRGGRDNEQFF	TGCGCCAGCACGCGGGGGGGCCGGGACAATGAGCAGTTCTTC
TRBV7-3	-	TRBJ2-7	TRBD2	CASSLTLTGLAVTYEQYF	TGTGCCAGCAGCTTAACGCTTACGGGACTAGCGGTGACCTACGAGCAGTACTTC
TRBV5-8	-	TRBJ2-1	-	CASSSLYNEQFF	TGTGCCAGCAGTTCCCTTTACAATGAGCAGTTCTTC
TRBV5-1	-	TRBJ2-7	TRBD2	CASRGLASYEQYF	TGCGCCAGCAGAGGACTAGCTTCCTACGAGCAGTACTTC
TRBV10-3	-	TRBJ2-1	TRBD2	CAIKGLDDNEQFF	TGTGCCATCAAGGGACTAGATGACAATGAGCAGTTCTTC
TRBV7-9	-	TRBJ2-2	-	CSSTYTGELFF	TGTTCCAGCACCTACACCGGGGAGCTGTTTTTT
TRBV6-5	-	TRBJ1-2	-	CASSSPRTVNFGYTF	TGTGCCAGCAGTTCCCCAAGGACAGTTAACTTTGGCTACACCTTC
TRBV15	few	TRBJ2-1	TRBD1	CATSEGTGSPLRPYNEQFF	TGTGCCACCAGCGAAGGGACAGGGTCACCCTTAAGACCGTACAATGAGCAGTTCTTC
TRBV25-1	-	TRBJ1-5	-	CASSDRISNQPQHF	TGTGCCAGCAGTGACAGAATAAGCAATCAGCCCCAGCATTTT
TRBV7-2	few	TRBJ1-6	-	CASGSAAGSSPLHF	TGTGCCAGTGGCAGTGCGGCCGGGAGTTCACCCCTCCACTTT
TRBV5-1	few	TRBJ2-7	TRBD1	CASSYGTVYEQYF	TGCGCCAGCAGCTACGGGACAGTCTACGAGCAGTACTTC
TRBV6-4	-	TRBJ2-3	-	CASSSGSGADTQYF	TGTGCCAGCAGCTCGGGGTCGGGGGCAGATACGCAGTATTTT
TRBV7-9	once	TRBJ2-3	-	CASSLEQFTDTQYF	TGTGCCAGCAGCTTAGAACAGTTCACAGATACGCAGTATTTT
TRBV7-3	-	TRBJ2-1	-	CASSPAGRGTYNEQFF	TGTGCCAGCAGCCCCGCGGGGCGGGGAACGTACAATGAGCAGTTCTTC
TRBV2	-	TRBJ1-2	-	CASTLRSGANYGYTF	TGTGCCAGCACCCTCCGGTCGGGTGCTAACTATGGCTACACCTTC
TRBV7-9	-	TRBJ1-1	TRBD1	CASSLGGTGGTEAFF	TGTGCCAGCAGCTTAGGGGGAACAGGGGGCACTGAAGCTTTCTTT
TRBV19	-	TRBJ1-6	-	CASRNSNSPLHF	TGTGCCAGTAGAAACAGTAATTCACCCCTCCACTTT
TRBV11-2	-	TRBJ1-1	TRBD1	CASSPLLQGALTEAFF	TGTGCCAGCAGCCCATTATTACAGGGGGCGCTGACTGAAGCTTTCTTT
TRBV7-9	-	TRBJ1-2	-	CASAVSGGRGYGYTF	TGTGCCAGCGCCGTCTCCGGGGGACGTGGCTATGGCTACACCTTC
TRBV2	-	TRBJ2-7	-	CASRAITEVKDYEQYF	TGTGCCAGCAGAGCAATAACAGAAGTCAAAGACTACGAGCAGTACTTC
TRBV7-2	-	TRBJ1-3	TRBD1	CASSPDRVQGNTIYF	TGTGCCAGCAGCCCAGACAGGGTCCAAGGAAACACCATATATTTT